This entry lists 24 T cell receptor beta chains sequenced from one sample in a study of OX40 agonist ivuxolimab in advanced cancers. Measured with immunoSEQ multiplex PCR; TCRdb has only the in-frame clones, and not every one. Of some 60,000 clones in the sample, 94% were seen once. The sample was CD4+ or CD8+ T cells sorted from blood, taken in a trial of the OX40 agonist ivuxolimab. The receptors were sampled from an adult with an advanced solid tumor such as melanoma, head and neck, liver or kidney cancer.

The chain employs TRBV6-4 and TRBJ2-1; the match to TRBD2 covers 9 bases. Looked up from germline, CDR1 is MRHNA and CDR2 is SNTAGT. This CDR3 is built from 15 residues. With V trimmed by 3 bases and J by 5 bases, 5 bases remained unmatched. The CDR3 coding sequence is TGTGCCAGCAGTGATTCCGCGGGAGGGAACAATGAGCAGTTCTTC. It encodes CASSDSAGGNNEQFF.

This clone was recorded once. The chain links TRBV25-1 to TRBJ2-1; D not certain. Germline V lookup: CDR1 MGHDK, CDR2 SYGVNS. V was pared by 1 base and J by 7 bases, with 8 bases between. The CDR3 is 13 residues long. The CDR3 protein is CASSESVMNEQFF. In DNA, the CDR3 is TGTGCCAGCAGTGAATCAGTTATGAATGAGCAGTTCTTC.

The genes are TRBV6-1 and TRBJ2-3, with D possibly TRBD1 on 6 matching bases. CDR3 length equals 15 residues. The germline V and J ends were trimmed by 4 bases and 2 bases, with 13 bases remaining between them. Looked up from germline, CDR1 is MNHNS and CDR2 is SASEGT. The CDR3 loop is CASSAPGQSTDTQYF. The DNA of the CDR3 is TGTGCCAGCAGTGCCCCTGGACAGTCCACAGATACGCAGTATTTT.

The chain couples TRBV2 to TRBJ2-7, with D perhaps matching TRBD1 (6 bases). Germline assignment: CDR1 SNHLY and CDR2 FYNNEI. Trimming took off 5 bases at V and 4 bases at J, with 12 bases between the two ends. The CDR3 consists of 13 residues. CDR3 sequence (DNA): TGTGCCAGCAGTTGGGAACAGGGATACGAGCAGTACTTC. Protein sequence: CASSWEQGYEQYF.

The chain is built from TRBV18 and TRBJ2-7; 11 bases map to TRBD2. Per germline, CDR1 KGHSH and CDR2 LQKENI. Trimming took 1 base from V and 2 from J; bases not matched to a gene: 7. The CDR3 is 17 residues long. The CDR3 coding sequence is TGTGCCAGCTCACCACTAGCTAGCGGGGGGCCCCCCTACGAGCAGTACTTC. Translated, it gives CASSPLASGGPPYEQYF. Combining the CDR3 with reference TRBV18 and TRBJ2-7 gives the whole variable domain NAGVMQNPRHLVRRRGQEARLRCSPMKGHSHVYWYRQLPEEGLKFMVYLQKENIIDESGMPKERFSAEFPKEGPSILRIQQVVRGDSAAYFCASSPLASGGPPYEQYFGPGTRLTVT.

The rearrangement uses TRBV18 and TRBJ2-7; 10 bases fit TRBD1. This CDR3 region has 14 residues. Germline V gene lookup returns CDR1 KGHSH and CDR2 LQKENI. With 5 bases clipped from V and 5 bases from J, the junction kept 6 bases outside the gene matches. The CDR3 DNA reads TGTGCCAGCTCATTTTTGGACAGGGGGAACGAGCAGTACTTC. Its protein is CASSFLDRGNEQYF.

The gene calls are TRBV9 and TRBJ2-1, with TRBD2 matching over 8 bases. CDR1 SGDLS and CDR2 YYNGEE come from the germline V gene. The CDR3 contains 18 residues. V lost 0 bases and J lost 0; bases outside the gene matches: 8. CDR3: CASSVAEAGVFSYNEQFF. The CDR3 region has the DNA TGTGCCAGCAGCGTAGCGGAAGCGGGAGTCTTCTCCTACAATGAGCAGTTCTTC.

For the CDR3, the DNA is TGTGCCAGCAGTTTAAGTGGGGCCTACAATGAGCAGTTCTTC. It yields the protein CASSLSGAYNEQFF. The chain has TRBV27 and TRBJ2-1; D is ambiguous. V lost 2 bases to trimming and J lost 2 bases, with 7 bases between them. Germline V lookup: CDR1 MNHEY, CDR2 SMNVEV (reference sequence). CDR3 length: 14 amino acids.

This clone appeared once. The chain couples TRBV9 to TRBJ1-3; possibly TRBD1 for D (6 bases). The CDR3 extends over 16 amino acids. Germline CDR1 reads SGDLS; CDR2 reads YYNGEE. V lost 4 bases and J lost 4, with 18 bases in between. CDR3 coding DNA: TGTGCCAGCAGCAGGACAGATCTCTCTTCCGGAAACACCATATATTTT. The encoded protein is CASSRTDLSSGNTIYF.

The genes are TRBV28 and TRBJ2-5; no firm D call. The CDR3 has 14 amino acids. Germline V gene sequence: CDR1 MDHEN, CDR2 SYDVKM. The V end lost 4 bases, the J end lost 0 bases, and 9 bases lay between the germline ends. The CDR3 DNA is TGTGCCAGCAGTTCCCGACCGTACCAAGAGACCCAGTACTTC. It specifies CASSSRPYQETQYF.

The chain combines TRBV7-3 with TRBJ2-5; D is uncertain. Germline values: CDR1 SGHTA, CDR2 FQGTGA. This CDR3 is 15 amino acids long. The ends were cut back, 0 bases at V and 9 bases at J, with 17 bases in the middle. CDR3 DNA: TGTGCCAGCAGCTTAACGAGTGGGCCCGACGGCGCCCAGTACTTC. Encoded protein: CASSLTSGPDGAQYF.

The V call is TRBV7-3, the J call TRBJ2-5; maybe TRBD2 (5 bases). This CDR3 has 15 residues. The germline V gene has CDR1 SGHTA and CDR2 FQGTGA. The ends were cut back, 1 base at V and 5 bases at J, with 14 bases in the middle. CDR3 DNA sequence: TGTGCCAGCAGCTTAAATAAGGGAACGGGGGAGACCCAGTACTTC. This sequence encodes CASSLNKGTGETQYF.

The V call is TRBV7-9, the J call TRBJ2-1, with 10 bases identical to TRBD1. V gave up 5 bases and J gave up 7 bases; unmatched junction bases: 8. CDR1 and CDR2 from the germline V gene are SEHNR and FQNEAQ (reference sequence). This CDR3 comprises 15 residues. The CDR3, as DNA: TGTGCCAGCAGCGAAGACAGGGGGCGTTGGAATGAGCAGTTCTTC. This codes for CASSEDRGRWNEQFF.

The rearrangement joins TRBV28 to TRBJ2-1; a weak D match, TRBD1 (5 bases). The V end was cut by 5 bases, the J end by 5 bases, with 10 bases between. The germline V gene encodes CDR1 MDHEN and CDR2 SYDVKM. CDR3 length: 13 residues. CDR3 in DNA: TGTGCCAGCAGTCCAGACAGAGACAATGAGCAGTTCTTC. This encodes CASSPDRDNEQFF.

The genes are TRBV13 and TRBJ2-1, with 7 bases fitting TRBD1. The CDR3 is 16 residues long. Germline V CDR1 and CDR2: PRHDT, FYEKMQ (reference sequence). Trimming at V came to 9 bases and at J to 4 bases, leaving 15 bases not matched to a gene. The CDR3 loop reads CARGSRGSYRYNEQFF. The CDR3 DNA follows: TGTGCCAGGGGGTCCAGGGGGTCATACAGGTACAATGAGCAGTTCTTC.

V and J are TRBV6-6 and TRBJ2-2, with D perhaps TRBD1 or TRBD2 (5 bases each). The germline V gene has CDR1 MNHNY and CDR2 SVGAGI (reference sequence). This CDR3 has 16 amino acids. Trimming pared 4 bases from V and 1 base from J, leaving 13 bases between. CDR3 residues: CASSSLVGVNTGELFF. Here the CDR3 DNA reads TGTGCCAGCAGTTCCCTAGTGGGGGTGAACACCGGGGAGCTGTTTTTT.

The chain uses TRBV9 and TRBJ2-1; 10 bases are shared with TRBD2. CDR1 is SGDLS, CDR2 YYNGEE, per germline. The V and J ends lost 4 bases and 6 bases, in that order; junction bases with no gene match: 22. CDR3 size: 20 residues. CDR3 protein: CASSFRPGLAFTGGGNEQFF. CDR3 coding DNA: TGTGCCAGCAGCTTTCGCCCGGGACTAGCGTTCACAGGGGGAGGCAATGAGCAGTTCTTC.

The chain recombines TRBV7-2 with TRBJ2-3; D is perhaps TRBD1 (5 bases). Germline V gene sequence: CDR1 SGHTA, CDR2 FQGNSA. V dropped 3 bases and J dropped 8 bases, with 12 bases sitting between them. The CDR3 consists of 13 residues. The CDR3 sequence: CASSLGPAFTQYF. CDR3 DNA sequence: TGTGCCAGCAGCTTGGGGCCAGCTTTTACGCAGTATTTT.

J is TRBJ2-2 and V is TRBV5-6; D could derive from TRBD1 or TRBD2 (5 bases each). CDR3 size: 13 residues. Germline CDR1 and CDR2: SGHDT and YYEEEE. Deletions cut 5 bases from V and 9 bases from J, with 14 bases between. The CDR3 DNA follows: TGTGCCAGCAGACCCGGGGCCGGCAGGGAGCTGTTTTTT. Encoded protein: CASRPGAGRELFF.

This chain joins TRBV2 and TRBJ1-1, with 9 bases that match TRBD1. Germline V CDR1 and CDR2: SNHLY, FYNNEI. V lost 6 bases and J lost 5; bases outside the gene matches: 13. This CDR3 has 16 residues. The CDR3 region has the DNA TGTGCCAGCAGGTTCAGCGGACAGGGGACGAGGACTGAAGCTTTCTTT. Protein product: CASRFSGQGTRTEAFF.

The CDR3, as DNA: TGCGCCAGCAGCCATATCCGGGACAGTCAAGAGACCCAGTACTTC. This codes for CASSHIRDSQETQYF. The gene calls are TRBV4-3 and TRBJ2-5; 7 nucleotides agree with TRBD1. The germline gives CDR1 LGHNA, CDR2 YSLEER. The CDR3 is 15 residues long. The V segment lost 3 bases and the J segment 2 bases; nucleotides outside the gene matches: 6.

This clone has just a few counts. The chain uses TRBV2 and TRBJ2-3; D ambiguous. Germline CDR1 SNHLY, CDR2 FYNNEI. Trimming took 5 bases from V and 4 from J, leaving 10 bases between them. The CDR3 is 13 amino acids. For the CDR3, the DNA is TGTGCCAGCAGTTTCCAGGTGCCAGATACGCAGTATTTT. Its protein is CASSFQVPDTQYF.

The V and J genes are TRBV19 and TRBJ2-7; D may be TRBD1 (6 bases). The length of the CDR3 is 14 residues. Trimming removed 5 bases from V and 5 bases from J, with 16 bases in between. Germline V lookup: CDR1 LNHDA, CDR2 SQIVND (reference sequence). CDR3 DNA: TGTGCCAGTAGTTTAGCAGGGGCATTCGACGAGCAGTACTTC. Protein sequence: CASSLAGAFDEQYF.

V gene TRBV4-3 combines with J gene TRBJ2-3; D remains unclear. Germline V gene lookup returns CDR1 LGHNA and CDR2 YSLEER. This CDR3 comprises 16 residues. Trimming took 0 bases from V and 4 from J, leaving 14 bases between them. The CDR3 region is CASSQEAGFAADTQYF. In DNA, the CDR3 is TGCGCCAGCAGCCAAGAAGCAGGCTTTGCGGCAGATACGCAGTATTTT.